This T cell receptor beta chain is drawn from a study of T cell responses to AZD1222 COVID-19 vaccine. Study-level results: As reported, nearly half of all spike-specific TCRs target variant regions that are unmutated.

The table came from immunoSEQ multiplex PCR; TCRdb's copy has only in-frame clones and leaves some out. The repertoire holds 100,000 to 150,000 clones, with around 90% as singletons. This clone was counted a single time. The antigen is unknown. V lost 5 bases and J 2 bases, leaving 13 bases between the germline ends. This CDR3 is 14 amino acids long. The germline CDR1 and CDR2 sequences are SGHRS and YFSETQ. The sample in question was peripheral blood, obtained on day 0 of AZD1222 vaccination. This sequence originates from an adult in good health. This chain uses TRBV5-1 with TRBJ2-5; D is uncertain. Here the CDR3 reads CASSELARQETQYF. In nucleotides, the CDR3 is TGCGCCAGCAGTGAGTTAGCTCGGCAAGAGACCCAGTACTTC.